This T cell receptor beta chain was recovered during a study of T cells in Graves' hyperthyroidism and ophthalmopathy. RNA transcripts yielded amplified TCR beta CDR3 regions. A set of HTBI primers served as the primers for a first-round RT-PCR of the TCR CDR3. TCRdb recomputed calls from the multiplex PCR reads with MiXCR, one row per CDR3 protein. Here the sample spans about 270,000 distinct CDR3 sequences, approximately 26% being singletons. The PBMCs studied were ones that came from about 9.9 ml fresh peripheral blood. This clonotype was counted ten times or more. Its antigen remains unidentified. This CDR3 is 15 amino acids long. Germline V gene sequence: CDR1 SGHNT, CDR2 YYREEE (reference sequence). Trimming stripped 4 bases from V and 5 bases from J, with 18 bases between. Study-level points and caveats: Stable hyperthyroidism and ophthalmopathy were separated using 13 V-J signatures.

Sequenced input: blood. The sequence came from a man in his forties or fifties with Graves' hyperthyroidism that later progressed to Graves' ophthalmopathy. The rearrangement links TRBV5-4 to TRBJ1-2; tentative D call: TRBD1 (6 bases). This chain's CDR3 is CASSHSGTPAYGYTF. In DNA, the CDR3 is TGTGCCAGCAGCCATTCAGGGACACCTGCTTATGGCTACACCTTC.